This is a list of T cell receptor beta chains from one sample in a study of blood T cell repertoires in COVID-19. Measured with immunoSEQ multiplex PCR; TCRdb has only the in-frame clones, and not every one. This table holds around 160,000 clones, more than 90% found once. Sequencing input: peripheral blood. These receptors came from a man aged 55 to 70 with active or convalescent COVID-19. Both conserved end residues are part of each CDR3. D genes are given only for firm matches. Clone size, where shown, is once, few, many, or a class for clones that have expanded.

NA,TRBD2,TRBJ2-1,TRBV5-4,TGTGCCAGCAGCTTGGAAGCGGGGGGCCGGAATGAGCAGTTCTTC,CASSLEAGGRNEQFF
once,NA,TRBJ2-7,TRBV5-1,TGCGCCAGCAGCTTGCGTCCCCTAGAGTCGTACGAGCAGTACTTC,CASSLRPLESYEQYF
NA,NA,TRBJ1-1,TRBV7-9,TGTGCCAGCAGCTTAGGCGGGGGGTTCACTGAAGCTTTCTTT,CASSLGGGFTEAFF
NA,TRBD1,TRBJ2-2,TRBV19,TGTGCCAGTAGTATTGGACAGGCGAACACCGGGGAGCTGTTTTTT,CASSIGQANTGELFF
NA,NA,TRBJ1-5,TRBV7-8,TGTGCCAGCAGCAACAGGACAGACACTCGGGTCCTAAATCAGCCCCAGCATTTT,CASSNRTDTRVLNQPQHF
NA,NA,TRBJ2-3,TRBV6-5,TGTGCCAGCATGGAGGGGCTATTATCAGATACGCAGTATTTT,CASMEGLLSDTQYF
NA,TRBD2,TRBJ2-1,TRBV18,TGTGCCAGCTCCGGGATCACGGGGGGTGAGCAGTTCTTC,CASSGITGGEQFF
NA,TRBD1,TRBJ1-5,TRBV6-1,TGTGCCAGCAGTGGACAGGGGGGATATAGCAATCAGCCCCAGCATTTT,CASSGQGGYSNQPQHF
NA,NA,TRBJ1-2,TRBV20-1,TGCAGTGCTAGTCTGCCCGGCGACTTCTATGGCTACACCTTC,CSASLPGDFYGYTF
few,NA,TRBJ1-6,TRBV7-9,TGTGCCAGCAGCTCAGGGTCCAATTCACCCCTCCACTTT,CASSSGSNSPLHF
NA,TRBD1,TRBJ2-1,TRBV10-1,TGCGCCAGCAGTGCGGACAGGGCGAACAATGAGCAGTTCTTC,CASSADRANNEQFF
NA,TRBD1,TRBJ1-5,TRBV10-3,TGTGCCATCCGGGGACAGGGTCTTGACCAGCCCCAGCATTTT,CAIRGQGLDQPQHF
NA,TRBD1,TRBJ1-3,TRBV18,TGTGCCAGCTCACTCGGACAGGGCCGCTCTGGAAACACCATATATTTT,CASSLGQGRSGNTIYF
NA,TRBD2,TRBJ2-5,TRBV7-9,TGTGCCAGCAGACCCCAACTAGCGGGGCAAGAGACCCAGTACTTC,CASRPQLAGQETQYF
NA,NA,TRBJ1-1,TRBV29-1,TGCAGCGTTGAGAGGTCGAACACTGAAGCTTTCTTT,CSVERSNTEAFF
NA,TRBD2,TRBJ2-7,TRBV6-5,TGTGCCAGCAGGTACCGGACTAGCGGGTACGAGCAGTACTTC,CASRYRTSGYEQYF
NA,TRBD2,TRBJ2-2,TRBV11-2,TGTGCCAGCACTACCACTAGCGCGAACACCGGGGAGCTGTTTTTT,CASTTTSANTGELFF
NA,NA,TRBJ1-2,TRBV6-6,TGTGCCAGCAGTTCATCACAGGGCTACTACACCTTC,CASSSSQGYYTF
NA,TRBD1,TRBJ2-5,TRBV18,TGTGCCAGCTCACCACCGATTACACAGGGGTCGCTGGAGACCCAGTACTTC,CASSPPITQGSLETQYF
NA,TRBD1,TRBJ1-1,TRBV5-1,TGCGCCAGCAGCTTGACTCCCGGACAGGGTACTGAAGCTTTCTTT,CASSLTPGQGTEAFF
NA,NA,TRBJ1-2,TRBV6-5,TGTGCCAGCAGTTACAAGGGGAAGGGAAACTATGGCTACACCTTC,CASSYKGKGNYGYTF
NA,TRBD2,TRBJ2-5,TRBV2,TGTGCCAGCAGTGGGACTAGCGCCTTCCAGTACTTC,CASSGTSAFQYF
once,NA,TRBJ1-6,TRBV6-4,TGTGCCAGCAGTGACCAGGGTAGCAACTCACCCCTCCACTTT,CASSDQGSNSPLHF
NA,NA,TRBJ2-7,TRBV19,TGTGCCAGTAGTCAAACAGGTTACGAGCAGTACTTC,CASSQTGYEQYF
NA,NA,TRBJ2-3,TRBV5-1,TGCGCCAGCAGTCGCGGGATGACGTCCGATACGCAGTATTTT,CASSRGMTSDTQYF
NA,NA,TRBJ1-1,TRBV11-3,TGTGCCAGCAGCCCCCACGAACGGGACAAGAACACTGAAGCTTTCTTT,CASSPHERDKNTEAFF
NA,TRBD2,TRBJ2-5,TRBV7-9,TGTGCCAGCAACTCCCCACCTAGCGGGAGTCGGGAAGAGACCCAGTACTTC,CASNSPPSGSREETQYF
NA,NA,TRBJ2-2,TRBV5-1,TGCGCCAGCAGCTTGGAGGGGGACACCGGGGAGCTGTTTTTT,CASSLEGDTGELFF
once,NA,TRBJ1-5,TRBV24-1,TGTGCCACCAGTGACGACAGACAGGCTGAGGGCAATCAGCCCCAGCATTTT,CATSDDRQAEGNQPQHF
once,NA,TRBJ2-3,TRBV5-1,TGCGCCAGCAGCCCGGGAAGGTCTGGTCACACTAGCACAGATACGCAGTATTTT,CASSPGRSGHTSTDTQYF
few,NA,TRBJ1-2,TRBV11-2,TGTGCCAGCAGCCCCTCTTGGGAGAACTATGGCTACACCTTC,CASSPSWENYGYTF
NA,TRBD1,TRBJ1-2,TRBV11-2,TGTGCCAGCAGCTTAAGGACAGGGGGGAACTATGGCTACACCTTC,CASSLRTGGNYGYTF
NA,NA,TRBJ2-1,TRBV12-3/TRBV12-4,TGTGCCAGCAGTTTCCAACAGGGCGGTGAGCAGTTCTTC,CASSFQQGGEQFF
NA,NA,TRBJ2-5,TRBV5-1,TGCGCCAGCAGCACCTCCCAGGCTCCACAAGAGACCCAGTACTTC,CASSTSQAPQETQYF
NA,NA,TRBJ1-1,TRBV7-8,TGTGCCAGCAGCGAACGGAGGGCTGAAGCTTTCTTT,CASSERRAEAFF
NA,NA,TRBJ1-5,TRBV10-1,TGCGCCACTTCCCAGGGGACGGGCCAGCCCCAGCATTTT,CATSQGTGQPQHF
NA,NA,TRBJ2-7,TRBV7-9,TGTGCCAGCAGCTCCCGAGGCGGCAACTCCTACGAGCAGTACTTC,CASSSRGGNSYEQYF
NA,NA,TRBJ1-1,TRBV10-2,TGCGCCAGCAGGGGGGGGTTTGGTGAAGCTTTCTTT,CASRGGFGEAFF
NA,TRBD1,TRBJ1-2,TRBV5-1,TGCGCCAGCAGCTATCTTCCTCCGGGACAGGGTGGTACCTATGGCTACACCTTC,CASSYLPPGQGGTYGYTF
once,TRBD1,TRBJ1-3,TRBV5-1,TGCGCCAGCACCGGGACAGGAGGAAACACCATATATTTT,CASTGTGGNTIYF
NA,NA,TRBJ1-2,TRBV10-3,TGTGCCATCAGGGGGGGTGACTATGGCTACACCTTC,CAIRGGDYGYTF
NA,TRBD2,TRBJ2-1,TRBV19,TGTGCCAGTAGTAAACGGGGGGAGGCCTCCTACAATGAGCAGTTCTTC,CASSKRGEASYNEQFF
NA,TRBD1,TRBJ1-1,TRBV3-1/TRBV3-2,TGTGCCAGCAGCCGCCGACAGGGAACTGAAGCTTTCTTT,CASSRRQGTEAFF
NA,NA,TRBJ1-1,TRBV10-3,TGTGCCATCACTTCAGGGCTGAACACTGAAGCTTTCTTT,CAITSGLNTEAFF
NA,TRBD1,TRBJ1-1,TRBV28,TGTGCCAGCAGTTTTAACAGGGGGGTAGGAGCTTTCTTT,CASSFNRGVGAFF
NA,TRBD1,TRBJ1-1,TRBV9,TGTGCCAGCAGCGGAGACAGGGAGTCTGAAGCTTTCTTT,CASSGDRESEAFF
NA,TRBD1,TRBJ1-3,TRBV7-9,TGTGCCAGCAGCCCACAGGGGGGAGTAAACACCATATATTTT,CASSPQGGVNTIYF
NA,NA,TRBJ1-6,TRBV5-1,TGCGCCAGCAGCGTGGGGACGTCGGGAGGTTCACCCCTCCACTTT,CASSVGTSGGSPLHF
NA,TRBD2,TRBJ2-1,TRBV2,TGTGCCAGCAGTGTCGCGGGGGTAGGGACTAGTGATTTCAATGAGCAGTTCTTC,CASSVAGVGTSDFNEQFF
NA,TRBD2,TRBJ2-1,TRBV5-1,TGCGCCAGCAGCTTAGTAGCGGGAGAGGTATATGAGCAGTTCTTC,CASSLVAGEVYEQFF
few,TRBD2,TRBJ2-7,TRBV30,TGTGCCTGGAGTGTAACGGGACTAGCGGTCTACGAGCAGTACTTC,CAWSVTGLAVYEQYF